This record concerns one TCR beta chain sequence. Its antigen is still unknown. The assay was immunoSEQ multiplex PCR, and TCRdb's table has in-frame clones only and misses some. The sample includes tens of thousands of clones, around 85% of them seen just once. The length of the CDR3 is 15 residues. Germline CDR1 is MNHEY and CDR2 is SVGAGI. V dropped 6 bases and J dropped 4; count of bases not matched to a gene: 6. This entry is derived from a study of T cell responses to AZD1222 COVID-19 vaccine. Study-wide points: After the peak T cell response, and only then, were repertoires sampled. Dominant at 160-218 and 743-854, vaccine-associated CD4 TCRs also spanned spike. Females outnumbered males among donors, who were mostly white British; clonal diversity was possibly underestimated. Increases in Spike-specific TCR breadth and depth were seen after two AZD1222 doses.

Sequenced material: peripheral blood, taken on day 0 of AZD1222 vaccination. The TCR sequence derives from an adult in good health. This chain links TRBV6-5 with TRBJ1-2; 12 bases fit TRBD1. In DNA, the CDR3 is TGTGCCAGCAGCCCCGGGACAGGGGGCCGCTATGGCTACACCTTC. Translation: CASSPGTGGRYGYTF.